What follows describes a single T cell receptor beta chain. What it recognizes is unknown. The PCR used 60 Vbeta and 13 Jbeta primers. Profiled with immunoSEQ multiplex PCR; TCRdb holds only in-frame clones, not every one. Among 150,000 to 200,000 clones listed, just under 85% were seen once. This record comes from a study of cytomegalovirus exposure and HLA in healthy donors. General study results and limits: Later analysis showed TCR association rates varying by HLA locus, highest for DRB1 and lowest for HLA-C. No immune exposure information besides CMV serostatus was available. The authors enumerated 150 to 200 TCR beta chains as linked to cytomegalovirus.

The CDR3 is made up of 15 amino acids. The J segment lost 5 bases and the V segment lost 4 bases, leaving 10 bases of the junction unmatched. From germline, CDR1 is SGHDT and CDR2 YYEEEE. There were likely unrecorded immune exposures, though donors were nominally healthy when sampled. The source material was PBMCs. The sequence derives from a girl between 5 and 17 years old in good health and CMV-seropositive. The chain joins TRBV5-6 to TRBJ1-1; 8 bases fit TRBD1. CDR3 bases: TGTGCCAGCAGCCCTGACAGGGGTTTTAGGACTGAAGCTTTCTTT. This translates into CASSPDRGFRTEAFF.